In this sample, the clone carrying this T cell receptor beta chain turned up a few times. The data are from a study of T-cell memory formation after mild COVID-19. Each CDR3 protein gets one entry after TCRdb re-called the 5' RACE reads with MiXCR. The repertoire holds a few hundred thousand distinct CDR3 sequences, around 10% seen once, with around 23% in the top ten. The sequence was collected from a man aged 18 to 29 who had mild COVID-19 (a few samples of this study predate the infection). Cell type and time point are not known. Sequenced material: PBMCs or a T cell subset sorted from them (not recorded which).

The CDR3 DNA reads as TGTGCCATCAGCGAACAGGGAGGTGAAGCTTTCTTT. Amino acid sequence: CAISEQGGEAFF. The chain is built from TRBV10-3 and TRBJ1-1, with a weak D call TRBD1 (6 bases). Germline V gives CDR1 ENHRY, CDR2 SYGVKD. The CDR3 runs to 12 residues. The V end was cut by 6 bases, the J end by 7 bases, with 12 bases between.